This entry lists 5 T cell receptor beta chains sequenced from one sample in a study of cytomegalovirus exposure and HLA in healthy donors. 60 Vbeta and 13 Jbeta primers were used in PCR. Libraries were prepared by immunoSEQ multiplex PCR; TCRdb keeps only in-frame clonotypes and omits some of them. The sample has 95,000 to 150,000 clones, roughly 77% seen once. The sequenced sample was PBMCs. The receptor source for this set is a woman aged 25 to 39 in good health and CMV-seronegative.

V and J are TRBV10-2 and TRBJ1-5; a weak D match, TRBD1 (5 bases). V was pared by 3 bases and J by 7 bases, with 10 bases between. Germline V gene data show CDR1 as WSHSY and CDR2 as SAAADI. The CDR3 length is 13 residues. The CDR3 bases are TGCGCCAGCAGTGAAGACAGACACCAGCCCCAGCATTTT. It specifies CASSEDRHQPQHF.

V and J are TRBV19 and TRBJ1-1, with D possibly being TRBD1 (5 bases). This CDR3 spans 12 amino acids. Germline V gene sequence: CDR1 LNHDA, CDR2 SQIVND (reference sequence). V lost 7 bases to trimming and J lost 4 bases, with 10 bases between them. The CDR3 bases are TGTGCCAGTAAGACGGGGGGCACTGAAGCTTTCTTT. Translated: CASKTGGTEAFF.

V usage is TRBV10-2 and J usage is TRBJ1-6; D unclear. The CDR3 contains 12 residues. Germline V CDR1 and CDR2: WSHSY, SAAADI. V was clipped by 2 bases and J by 14 bases, with 10 bases between them. CDR3 DNA sequence: TGCGCCAGCAGTGAGGCCCTTGAGGCCCTCCACTTT. Translating gives CASSEALEALHF.

The CDR3 sequence: CASSPLPAYEQYF. CDR3 nucleotides: TGCGCCAGCAGCCCCCTCCCGGCCTACGAGCAGTACTTC. The chain has TRBV4-1 and TRBJ2-7; D is uncertain. The V and J ends lost 4 bases and 2 bases respectively, with 9 bases between them. Germline values: CDR1 MGHRA, CDR2 YSYEKL. This CDR3 is 13 amino acids long.

The chain uses TRBV18 and TRBJ1-1; D might be TRBD1 (5 bases). The V gene's germline CDR1 is KGHSH and CDR2 LQKENI. V dropped 5 bases and J dropped 4 bases, with 11 bases sitting between them. The CDR3 runs 13 residues. The CDR3 here is CASSSLGGTEAFF. The CDR3 bases are TGTGCCAGCTCATCCCTCGGGGGCACTGAAGCTTTCTTT.